The 10 T cell receptor beta chains listed next were all sequenced from one sample in a study of T cells of healthy individuals. Via MiXCR, TCRdb re-called the 5' RACE reads, giving one row per CDR3 protein. The table has about 53,000 distinct CDR3 sequences, roughly 15% seen once. Receptors were obtained from a human donor in good health.

The chain employs TRBV7-9 and TRBJ1-5; D perhaps matches TRBD1 (5 bases). CDR1 and CDR2 (germline): SEHNR, FQNEAQ (reference sequence). This CDR3 region has 15 residues. The V gene lost 6 bases and the J gene lost 4 bases, with 16 bases spanning the gap. CDR3 bases: TGTGCCAGCAGGACCGGGACGGGAGATAATCAGCCCCAGCATTTT. Its protein is CASRTGTGDNQPQHF.

In this sample, this clonotype turned up a few times. The V and J genes are TRBV20-1 and TRBJ2-1; TRBD2 agrees at 9 bases. The V and J ends lost 0 bases and 2 bases, in that order; junction bases with no gene match: 8. The germline CDR1 and CDR2 sequences are DFQATT and SNEGSKA (reference sequence). The length of the CDR3 is 17 residues. The CDR3 region has the DNA TGCAGTGCTAGAGATTCGGGCGGGAGGGGTACCTACAATGAGCAGTTCTTC. Translated, it gives CSARDSGGRGTYNEQFF.

This clonotype came up many times. V usage is TRBV7-3 and J usage is TRBJ2-3; D call uncertain. V was pared by 2 bases and J by 3 bases, with 6 bases between. CDR1 and CDR2 (germline): SGHTA, FQGTGA. This CDR3 has 13 amino acids. This CDR3 reads CASSLFTTDTQYF. The CDR3 region has the DNA TGTGCCAGCAGCTTATTTACAACAGATACGCAGTATTTT.

This chain joins TRBV7-6 and TRBJ2-1, with 11 bases aligning to TRBD1. The CDR3 length is 15 residues. V trimming: 6 bases; J trimming: 8 bases; junction bases outside the gene matches: 9. Germline assignment: CDR1 SGHVS and CDR2 FNYEAQ. CDR3 loop: CASRNGTGGAHEQFF. In nucleotides, the CDR3 is TGTGCCAGCAGGAACGGGACAGGGGGAGCACATGAGCAGTTCTTC.

This clonotype appeared many times. The CDR3 is CASSVRQGAGEQYF. In nucleotides, the CDR3 is TGTGCCAGCAGTGTCCGGCAGGGGGCGGGGGAGCAGTACTTC. The genes are TRBV27 and TRBJ2-7; TRBD1 matches at 8 bases. The CDR3 contains 14 residues. Looked up from germline, CDR1 is MNHEY and CDR2 is SMNVEV (reference sequence). Trimming took 5 bases from V and 7 from J; bases not matched to a gene: 10.

This clonotype was seen at least ten times. J is TRBJ1-5 and V is TRBV19, with 7 bases aligning to TRBD1. The V gene end was trimmed by 7 bases and the J gene end by 3 bases; junction bases not matched to a gene: 15. The CDR3 covers 17 residues. Germline V gives CDR1 LNHDA, CDR2 SQIVND (reference sequence). The CDR3 region is CASTMGHGTVPNQPQHF. The CDR3 bases are TGTGCCAGTACCATGGGGCACGGGACAGTGCCCAATCAGCCCCAGCATTTT.

This clonotype was seen a few times. The rearrangement links TRBV18 to TRBJ2-5, with D possibly matching TRBD2 (5 bases). With 5 bases removed from V and 2 bases from J, the gap between germline ends came to 18 bases. This CDR3 has 16 amino acids. CDR1 is KGHSH and CDR2 is LQKENI in the germline V gene. The CDR3 reads CASSKNHHPGQETQYF. CDR3 in DNA: TGTGCCAGCTCAAAGAATCATCACCCGGGGCAAGAGACCCAGTACTTC. The full variable domain, completed using reference TRBV18 and TRBJ2-5, is NAGVMQNPRHLVRRRGQEARLRCSPMKGHSHVYWYRQLPEEGLKFMVYLQKENIIDESGMPKERFSAEFPKEGPSILRIQQVVRGDSAAYFCASSKNHHPGQETQYFGPGTRLLVL.

This clonotype was observed many times. The rearrangement links TRBV7-2 to TRBJ2-3; no reliable D call. This CDR3 region has 14 residues. Deletions cut 5 bases from V and 3 bases from J, with 12 bases between. Per the germline V gene, CDR1 is SGHTA and CDR2 is FQGNSA. The CDR3 reads CASSISSQTDTQYF. As DNA, the CDR3 is TGTGCCAGCAGCATCTCCAGTCAGACAGATACGCAGTATTTT.

This clonotype appeared a few times. The rearrangement joins TRBV6-6 to TRBJ2-5; D might be TRBD1 or TRBD2, each matching 6 bases. The CDR3 totals 14 residues. CDR1 is MNHNY, CDR2 SVGAGI, per germline (reference sequence). The V and J ends lost 7 bases and 5 bases respectively, with 17 bases between them. The CDR3 DNA reads TGTGCCAGCACCGACCAACGGGGGCGTGAGACCCAGTACTTC. Its protein is CASTDQRGRETQYF.

This chain joins TRBV7-9 and TRBJ2-3; the D gene is possibly TRBD1 (6 bases). Germline CDR1 is SEHNR and CDR2 is FQNEAQ (reference sequence). The CDR3 runs to 21 residues. Deletions cut 6 bases from V and 0 bases from J, with 31 bases between. CDR3 DNA: TGTGCCAGCAGTCTCGAAGGTCAAGTCCCGGGACACGTATCAAGCACAGATACGCAGTATTTT. Translating it yields CASSLEGQVPGHVSSTDTQYF. Full variable domain (outside the CDR3, taken from reference TRBV7-9 and TRBJ2-3): DTGVSQNPRHKITKRGQNVTFRCDPISEHNRLYWYRQTLGQGPEFLTYFQNEAQLEKSRLLSDRFSAERPKGSFSTLEIQRTEQGDSAMYLCASSLEGQVPGHVSSTDTQYFGPGTRLTVL.